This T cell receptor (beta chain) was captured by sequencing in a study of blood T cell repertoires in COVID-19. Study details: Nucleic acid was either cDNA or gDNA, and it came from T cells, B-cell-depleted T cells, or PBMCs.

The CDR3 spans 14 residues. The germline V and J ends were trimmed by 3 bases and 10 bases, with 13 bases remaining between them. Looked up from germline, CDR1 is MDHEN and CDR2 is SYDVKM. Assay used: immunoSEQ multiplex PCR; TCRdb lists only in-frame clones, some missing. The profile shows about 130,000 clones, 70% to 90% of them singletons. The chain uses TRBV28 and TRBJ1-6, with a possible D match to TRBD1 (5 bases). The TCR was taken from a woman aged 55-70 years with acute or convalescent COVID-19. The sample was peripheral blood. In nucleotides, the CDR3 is TGTGCCAGCAGTTTGTCCTCAGGGCAATCACCCCTCCACTTT. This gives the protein CASSLSSGQSPLHF.